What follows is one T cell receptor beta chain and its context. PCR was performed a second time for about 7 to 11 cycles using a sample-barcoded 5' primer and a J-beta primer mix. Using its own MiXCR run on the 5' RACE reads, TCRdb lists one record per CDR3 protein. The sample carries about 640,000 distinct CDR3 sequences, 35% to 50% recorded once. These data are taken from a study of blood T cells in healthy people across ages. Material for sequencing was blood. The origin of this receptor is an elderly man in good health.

The CDR3 reads CASSEGLAGTNEQFF. Here the CDR3 DNA reads TGTGCCAGCAGTGAAGGGCTAGCGGGGACCAATGAGCAGTTCTTC. The V gene is TRBV6-1, the J gene TRBJ2-1; 9 bases line up with TRBD2. Germline lookup yields CDR1 MNHNS and CDR2 SASEGT. The V segment lost 1 base and the J segment 6 bases; nucleotides outside the gene matches: 4. CDR3 length equals 15 residues.